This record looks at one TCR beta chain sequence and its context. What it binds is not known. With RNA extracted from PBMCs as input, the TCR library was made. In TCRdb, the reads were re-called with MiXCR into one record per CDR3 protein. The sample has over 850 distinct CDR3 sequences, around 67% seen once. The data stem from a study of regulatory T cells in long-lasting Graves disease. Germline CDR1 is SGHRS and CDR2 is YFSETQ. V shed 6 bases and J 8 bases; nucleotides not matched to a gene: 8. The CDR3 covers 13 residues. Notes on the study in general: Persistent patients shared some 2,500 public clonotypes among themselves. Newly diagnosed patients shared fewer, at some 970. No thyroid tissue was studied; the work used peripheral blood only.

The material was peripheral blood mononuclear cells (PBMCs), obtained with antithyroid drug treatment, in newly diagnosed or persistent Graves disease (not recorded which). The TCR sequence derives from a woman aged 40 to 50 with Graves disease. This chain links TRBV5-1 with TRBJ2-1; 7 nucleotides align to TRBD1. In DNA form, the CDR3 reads TGCGCCAGCACATCGGGACAGTCCTATGAGCAGTTCTTC. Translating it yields CASTSGQSYEQFF.